This T cell receptor (beta chain) was profiled in a study of blood T cell repertoires in COVID-19. Study background: Specimens from acute and convalescent COVID-19 originated in the United States, Italy and Spain. PBMCs, B-cell-depleted T cells, or T cells were the source of the cDNA or gDNA that made up the material.

Original processing methods: Amplification with reference gene primers provided the estimates of nucleated cell counts. Sequencing used immunoSEQ multiplex PCR; TCRdb keeps in-frame clones, though not all of them. That table supplies the V and J calls and clone size; D and trimming were determined from the DNA. The top ten hold approximately 4.9% of the sample, which has 130,000 or so clones, under 90% seen once. The sample consisted of peripheral blood. The sequence derives from a woman between 70 and 85 years old with acute or convalescent COVID-19.

CDR3: CASSPTNTEAFF. CDR3 DNA sequence: TGTGCCAGCTCACCGACAAACACTGAAGCTTTCTTT. The V gene is TRBV18, the J gene TRBJ1-1; no reliable D call. The CDR3 totals 12 residues. V was clipped by 3 bases and J by 2 bases, with 4 bases between them. Germline V lookup: CDR1 KGHSH, CDR2 LQKENI.